A selection of T cell receptor beta chains follows, all from one sample in a study of radiotherapy plus CTLA-4 blockade in lung cancer. The table came from immunoSEQ multiplex PCR; TCRdb's copy has only in-frame clones and leaves some out. The data hold fewer than 100,000 clones, with more than 80% observed a single time. The specimen comprised peripheral blood, sampled from a patient treated with radiotherapy plus ipilimumab. These receptors were collected from a human donor with non-small cell lung cancer who had stable disease on radiotherapy plus ipilimumab. CDR3s include the opening cysteine and the closing phenylalanine or tryptophan. The D gene is left open where the match is weak. Not every row has a clone size; where given, it reads once, few, many or a size class.

D,V,J,size,DNA,CDR3
TRBD1,TRBV7-8,TRBJ1-1,NA,TGTGCCAGCAGCTTAGCTGGTGGACAGGCCGGGAACACTGAAGCTTTCTTT,CASSLAGGQAGNTEAFF
NA,TRBV21-1,TRBJ1-2,NA,TGTGCCAGCAGCAAAATTCCGTTGGGCAGGGGGCCGAACTATGGCTACACCTTC,CASSKIPLGRGPNYGYTF
NA,TRBV16,TRBJ1-3,NA,TGTGCCAGCAGCCAACCCTTCGGAAGGGATGGAAACACCATATATTTT,CASSQPFGRDGNTIYF
NA,TRBV5-6,TRBJ1-2,NA,TGTGCCAGCAGCACCGTGCGCTTTGACTATGGCTACACCTTC,CASSTVRFDYGYTF
TRBD1,TRBV11-1,TRBJ2-7,NA,TGTGCCAGCAGCTTAGACCTCGGACAGGGGGCGCGGGAGCAGTACTTC,CASSLDLGQGAREQYF
NA,TRBV10-2,TRBJ1-1,NA,TGCGCCAGCAGTGAGTCGATATGGGGACCGAACACTGAAGCTTTCTTT,CASSESIWGPNTEAFF
NA,TRBV5-4,TRBJ2-5,NA,TGTGCCAGCACCACAGGGAGGGCTCAGACCCAGTACTTC,CASTTGRAQTQYF
TRBD1,TRBV19,TRBJ1-5,few,TGTGCCAGTAGCACCGACAGGGGGTTAGGCCCCCAGCATTTT,CASSTDRGLGPQHF
TRBD1,TRBV9,TRBJ1-1,NA,TGTGCCAGCAGCGTCGGACAGGGGCCGAGGACTGAAGCTTTCTTT,CASSVGQGPRTEAFF
TRBD1,TRBV18,TRBJ1-6,NA,TGTGCCAGCTCACTGGGACAGGGTTTTTCACCCCTCCACTTT,CASSLGQGFSPLHF
NA,TRBV19,TRBJ2-7,NA,TGTGCCAGTAGTATACAGGCAGCCCCAAGCTCCTACGAGCAGTACTTC,CASSIQAAPSSYEQYF
NA,TRBV6-5,TRBJ2-7,NA,TGTGCCAGCAGACCCCCGGGACCCTACGAGCAGTACTTC,CASRPPGPYEQYF
NA,TRBV12-5,TRBJ2-1,NA,TGTGCTAGTGGTTTGGTAATTTTTGGGGGCTCCTACAATGAGCAGTTCTTC,CASGLVIFGGSYNEQFF
NA,TRBV7-9,TRBJ2-1,NA,TGTGCCAGCAGCCAGGACCGCTTCGGGTACAATGAGCAGTTCTTC,CASSQDRFGYNEQFF
TRBD1,TRBV10-2,TRBJ1-6,NA,TGCGCCAGCAGAGGGGACAGGGCGAATTCACCCCTCCACTTT,CASRGDRANSPLHF
NA,TRBV6-6,TRBJ1-1,NA,TGTGCCAGCAGTTACGGGGGGGGGCTTATCACTGAAGCTTTCTTT,CASSYGGGLITEAFF
NA,TRBV2,TRBJ2-2,NA,TGTGCCAGCAGTGGAGGGGCAGGATGGAACACCGGGGAGCTGTTTTTT,CASSGGAGWNTGELFF
NA,TRBV27,TRBJ1-1,NA,TGTGCCAGCAATATTAGGCCCGGGGCCGACACTGAAGCTTTCTTT,CASNIRPGADTEAFF